The rows below give T cell receptor beta chains drawn from one sample of a study of T cell repertoires in cytomegalovirus infection. From the reads, TCRdb called clonotypes with MiXCR, one entry per CDR3 protein. The top ten clones hold about 13% of a sample with roughly 350,000 distinct CDR3 sequences, approximately 30% of them seen once. No antigen has been identified for these receptors. The sample here was cultured PBMCs, taken from culture after CMV antigen stimulation. The receptors stem from a human donor in good health (CMV status not recorded). Some clones in this sample may be carry-over from other donors' samples. CDR3s include the opening cysteine and the closing phenylalanine or tryptophan. D genes are given only for firm matches. Only part of the rows carry a size: once, few, many, or a class if the clone is expanded.

>many|TRBJ2-5|TRBV11-2|.
TGTGCCAGCACCACGGGGGTATCAGAGACCCAGTACTTC
CASTTGVSETQYF
>.|TRBJ2-7|TRBV4-3|TRBD1
TGCGCCAGCAGCCACACGACAGGGACCTACGAGCAGTACTTC
CASSHTTGTYEQYF
>many|TRBJ1-2|TRBV7-6|.
TGTGCCAGCAGCTCCGACACTGACTATGGCTACACCTTC
CASSSDTDYGYTF
>many|TRBJ1-1|TRBV12-3/TRBV12-4|.
TGTGCCAGCAGCTTACGAGGGAACACTGAAGCTTTCTTT
CASSLRGNTEAFF
>many|TRBJ1-1|TRBV12-3/TRBV12-4|.
TGTGCCAGCAGTTTTGGGATGAACACTGAAGCTTTCTTT
CASSFGMNTEAFF
>.|TRBJ2-5|TRBV7-2|TRBD2
TGTGCCAGCAGCTTGGGGGCGGGGGGACTCCAAGAGACCCAGTACTTC
CASSLGAGGLQETQYF
>.|TRBJ2-1|TRBV7-2|TRBD2
TGTGCCAGCAGCTTATGGCTAGCGGGAGGATATAAGTTCTTC
CASSLWLAGGYKFF
>.|TRBJ2-1|TRBV6-2/TRBV6-3|.
TGTGCCAGCAAGATGGGGGAAAACAATGAGCAGTTCTTC
CASKMGENNEQFF
>few|TRBJ1-1|TRBV25-1|.
TGTGCCAGCAGTGAAGGGAACACTGAAGCTTTCTTT
CASSEGNTEAFF
>few|TRBJ2-5|TRBV12-3/TRBV12-4|.
TGTGCTTCAGGGGTACAAGAGACCCAGTACTTC
CASGVQETQYF
>few|TRBJ2-3|TRBV7-2|TRBD2
TGTGCCAGCAGCCCGTTCCTGCGGGAGGGAACGCAGTATTTT
CASSPFLREGTQYF
>many|TRBJ1-2|TRBV7-2|.
TGTGCCAGCAGCTCCTCTCCTGAAGGCTACACCTTC
CASSSSPEGYTF
>few|TRBJ1-1|TRBV12-3/TRBV12-4|.
TGTGCCAGCAGTTGGGCAGGGAGCACTGAAGCTTTCTTT
CASSWAGSTEAFF
>.|TRBJ1-6|TRBV6-6|.
TGTGCCAGCAGTTACTCGAAGCTACGTCGGTGGGGTTCACCCCTCCACTTT
CASSYSKLRRWGSPLHF
>.|TRBJ2-5|TRBV28|.
TGTGCCAGCAGTTCTCCCCTTCCGGGTAGCCAAGAGACCCAGTACTTC
CASSSPLPGSQETQYF
>few|TRBJ1-2|TRBV18|.
TGTGCCAGCTCTCCCCCAGGGGTGAACTATGGCTACACCTTC
CASSPPGVNYGYTF
>few|TRBJ1-2|TRBV2|.
TGTGCCAGCAGTGGAGGCAGCTACTATGGCTACACCTTC
CASSGGSYYGYTF
>few|TRBJ2-2|TRBV10-3|.
TGTGCCATCAGTAGAACAACAGGGCTGAACACCGGGGAGCTGTTTTTT
CAISRTTGLNTGELFF
>.|TRBJ2-2|TRBV4-1|.
TGCGCCAGCAGCCAATTTTTTCCTAACACCGGGGAGCTGTTTTTT
CASSQFFPNTGELFF
>.|TRBJ2-5|TRBV2|TRBD2
TGTGCCAGTGGGACTAGCATGGAGACCCAGTACTTC
CASGTSMETQYF
>.|TRBJ2-7|TRBV12-3/TRBV12-4|.
TGTGCCAGCAGTTTAGGGCAGGCCATCTCCTACGAGCAGTACTTC
CASSLGQAISYEQYF
>few|TRBJ2-4|TRBV11-2|.
TGTGCCAGCAGCACCCAAACGGGACAGTCCGGGGGAAACATTCAGTACTTC
CASSTQTGQSGGNIQYF
>.|TRBJ2-3|TRBV20-1|TRBD2
TGCAGTGCGTTATCGTGGCGGGAGTTGGTAGATACGCAGTATTTT
CSALSWRELVDTQYF
>.|TRBJ2-5|TRBV7-2|.
TGTGCCAGCAGCCAGACCCGGGCAGAGACCCAGTACTTC
CASSQTRAETQYF
>.|TRBJ2-3|TRBV7-6|.
TGTGCCAGCAGCTTCGCGAGTCTACAGGCGCAGTATTTT
CASSFASLQAQYF
>few|TRBJ2-7|TRBV4-3|.
TGCGCCAGCAGCCCGGCCGGGGGAGCACTCGAGCAGTACTTC
CASSPAGGALEQYF
>.|TRBJ1-1|TRBV20-1|TRBD1
TGCAGTGCTGGACAGGGGGTGAACACTGAAGCTTTCTTT
CSAGQGVNTEAFF
>.|TRBJ2-1|TRBV12-5|TRBD2
TGTGCTAGTGGTTTGAGACCCGCTCTAGCGGCTTACAATGAGCAGTTCTTC
CASGLRPALAAYNEQFF
>.|TRBJ2-5|TRBV20-1|TRBD2
TGCAGTGCTTCCATGGCTAGCGGGTCCCAAGAGACCCAGTACTTC
CSASMASGSQETQYF
>.|TRBJ1-1|TRBV30|.
TGTGCCTGGAGTAGAACGAACACTGAAGCTTTCTTT
CAWSRTNTEAFF
>.|TRBJ1-5|TRBV24-1|.
TGTGCCACCAGTGCACCGGGCAATCAGCCCCAGCATTTT
CATSAPGNQPQHF
>.|TRBJ2-1|TRBV24-1|TRBD2
TGTGCCACCAGTGATTTGCGGACTAGTGTCGTTGAGCAGTTCTTC
CATSDLRTSVVEQFF
>.|TRBJ2-1|TRBV19|TRBD2
TGTGCCAGTAGACTAGCGGGAGGAACGAATGAGCAGTTCTTC
CASRLAGGTNEQFF
>.|TRBJ2-1|TRBV6-5|TRBD2
TGTGCCAGCAACGGGCGGGAGTCCAATGAGCAGTTCTTC
CASNGRESNEQFF
>.|TRBJ1-1|TRBV7-9|.
TGTGCCAGCAGCCCGAGTACAGGGTTAACGGGGACTGAAGCTTTCTTT
CASSPSTGLTGTEAFF
>.|TRBJ2-6|TRBV23-1|.
TGCGCCAGGATAGGTGGGGCCAACGTCCTGACTTTC
CARIGGANVLTF
>.|TRBJ1-3|TRBV7-2|.
TGTGCCAGCAGCGCCGGGACGAAAGGAAACACCATATATTTT
CASSAGTKGNTIYF
>few|TRBJ2-7|TRBV28|TRBD1
TGTGCCAGCACCCAGGGGGACAGGGGCTACGAGCAGTACTTC
CASTQGDRGYEQYF
>.|TRBJ2-1|TRBV28|TRBD2
TGTGCCAGCCCCCGGACTAGCGTTGGCGTTGGCAACTCCTACAATGAGCAGTTCTTC
CASPRTSVGVGNSYNEQFF
>many|TRBJ1-1|TRBV7-8|.
TGTGCCAGCAGCTTGACAGATCGGGGGAACACTGAAGCTTTCTTT
CASSLTDRGNTEAFF